The 8 T cell receptor beta chains below were found in one sample sequenced in a study of blood T cell repertoires in COVID-19. TCRdb's table, derived via immunoSEQ multiplex PCR, lists solely in-frame clones and lacks some. Of about 15,000 clones detected, 76% appear once; the ten largest clones hold under 35%. Material for sequencing was peripheral blood. These receptors were collected from a man between 65 and 80 years old with active or convalescent COVID-19.

This rearrangement joins TRBV13 to TRBJ2-3; TRBD2 aligns across 10 bases. The V and J ends lost 5 bases and 5 bases, in that order; junction bases with no gene match: 7. Germline CDR1 and CDR2: PRHDT and FYEKMQ (reference sequence). This CDR3 contains 15 residues. This chain's CDR3 is CASSASGGAQDTQYF. CDR3 nucleotide sequence: TGTGCCAGCAGCGCAAGCGGGGGGGCACAAGATACGCAGTATTTT.

In this sample, this clone turned up a few times. This chain links TRBV6-2 or TRBV6-3 with TRBJ1-2; 10 positions agree with TRBD1. The CDR3 length is 16 residues. Per the germline V gene, CDR1 is MNHEY and CDR2 is SVGEGT. Trimming removed 5 bases from V and 4 bases from J; junction bases left unmatched: 10. In DNA, the CDR3 is TGTGCCAGCAGTCTTCCTCCGGGACAGGGGTCCTATGGCTACACCTTC. It is translated as CASSLPPGQGSYGYTF.

The CDR3 spells CASSTRGTDEQYF. Here the CDR3 DNA reads TGTGCCAGCTCAACCCGGGGGACGGACGAGCAGTACTTC. The gene calls are TRBV18 and TRBJ2-7; D may be TRBD2 (6 bases). CDR1 is KGHSH and CDR2 is LQKENI in the germline V gene. Trimming shortened V by 5 bases and J by 5 bases, and 13 bases separated the two germline ends. The CDR3 runs to 13 residues.

In DNA, the CDR3 is TGTGCCAGCAGCCCCCAGAGGGTTGCTGAAGCTTTCTTT. It encodes CASSPQRVAEAFF. This rearrangement joins TRBV12-3 or TRBV12-4 to TRBJ1-1; D is uncertain. The CDR3 extends over 13 amino acids. V was cut by 6 bases and J by 6 bases, with 14 bases left in between.

The gene calls are TRBV4-2 and TRBJ1-1, with D possibly being TRBD1 (5 bases). This CDR3 contains 14 residues. Between the trimmed V and J ends, which lost 4 bases and 4 bases, there was a span of 13 bases. The germline CDR1 and CDR2 sequences are LGHNA and YNFKEQ. For the CDR3, the DNA is TGTGCCAGCAGCCTTACAGGACGCGGCACTGAAGCTTTCTTT. It codes for CASSLTGRGTEAFF.

J is TRBJ2-1 and V is TRBV7-9; TRBD1 aligns across 7 bases. Germline values: CDR1 SEHNR, CDR2 FQNEAQ (reference sequence). V shed 4 bases, J shed 6 bases, and the junction held 6 bases outside the gene matches. This CDR3 has 14 amino acids. The CDR3, as DNA: TGTGCCAGCAGCTACGTGACAGGGCCCAATGAGCAGTTCTTC. Its protein product is CASSYVTGPNEQFF.

The chain is built from TRBV28 and TRBJ1-2; 11 nucleotides line up with TRBD1. Per the germline V gene, CDR1 is MDHEN and CDR2 is SYDVKM. The CDR3 sequence is 13 residues long. In DNA form, the CDR3 reads TGTGCTCTGCCGGGGACAGGGGGAGGCGGCTACACCTTC. It specifies CALPGTGGGGYTF.

The CDR3 sequence is CASGTSGGATDTQYF. The CDR3 nucleotides are TGTGCCAGCGGGACTAGCGGGGGGGCAACAGATACGCAGTATTTT. The genes are TRBV25-1 and TRBJ2-3, with 16 bases matching TRBD2. Per the germline V gene, CDR1 is MGHDK and CDR2 is SYGVNS. The CDR3 is 15 amino acids. The ends lost 8 bases at V and 3 bases at J; junction bases unmatched: 2.